The 24 T cell receptor beta chains listed next were all sequenced from one sample in a study of blood T cell repertoires in COVID-19. Using immunoSEQ multiplex PCR, the repertoire was profiled, and TCRdb retains in-frame clones only, with some absent. The sample lists hundreds of thousands of clones, less than 90% occurring once. The sequenced material came from PBMCs or T cells enriched from blood (not recorded which). These receptors originate from a woman between 50 and 59 years old who had recovered from COVID-19.

The chain recombines TRBV3-1 (or the pseudogene TRBV3-2) with TRBJ1-4; D is unresolved. The CDR3 totals 15 residues. The V end was cut by 3 bases, the J end by 4 bases, with 12 bases between. Germline CDR1 LGHDT, CDR2 YNNKEL (reference sequence). CDR3 DNA: TGTGCCAGCAGCCACCGCGGAACTTATAATGAAAAACTGTTTTTT. Its translation: CASSHRGTYNEKLFF.

There are a few counts of this clone. The genes are TRBV27 and TRBJ1-2; D uncertain. Germline CDR1 is MNHEY and CDR2 is SMNVEV (reference sequence). CDR3 length equals 11 residues. With 8 bases removed from V and 4 bases from J, the gap between germline ends came to 8 bases. CDR3 nucleotide sequence: TGTGCCAGCTCTCCAGTCTATGGCTACACCTTC. Residues: CASSPVYGYTF.

The gene calls are TRBV29-1 and TRBJ1-3; possible D gene TRBD1, 5 bases. Trimming cost V 4 bases and J 4 bases, with 11 bases left between them. Germline CDR1 SQVTM, CDR2 ANQGSEA. The CDR3 loop spans 13 amino acids. CDR3 loop: CSVVQGAGNTIYF. DNA for the CDR3: TGCAGCGTTGTCCAAGGGGCAGGAAACACCATATATTTT.

This rearrangement joins TRBV7-6 to TRBJ1-3; weak D call: TRBD1 (6 bases). Per the germline V gene, CDR1 is SGHVS and CDR2 is FNYEAQ. Trimming shortened V by 5 bases and J by 4 bases, and 21 bases separated the two germline ends. The CDR3 sequence is 17 residues long. CDR3: CASSGIQGGRSGNTIYF. The CDR3, as DNA: TGTGCCAGCAGCGGCATACAGGGTGGTCGATCCGGAAACACCATATATTTT.

This clone has just one count. V is TRBV2 and J is TRBJ2-7; 8 positions agree with TRBD2. Looked up from germline, CDR1 is SNHLY and CDR2 is FYNNEI. The CDR3 sequence is 14 residues long. V trimming: 8 bases; J trimming: 1 base; junction bases outside the gene matches: 7. The CDR3 protein is CASLLERGSYEQYF. The CDR3 DNA reads TGTGCCAGCTTGTTGGAGCGGGGGTCCTACGAGCAGTACTTC. The complete variable domain, with remaining parts taken from reference TRBV2 and TRBJ2-7, reads EPEVTQTPSHQVTQMGQEVILRCVPISNHLYFYWYRQILGQKVEFLVSFYNNEISEKSEIFDDQFSVERPDGSNFTLKIRSTKLEDSAMYFCASLLERGSYEQYFGPGTRLTVT.

The J gene is TRBJ2-1, the V gene TRBV11-1, with 11 bases that match TRBD2. J gave up 5 bases and V 0 bases, and 6 bases lay outside the gene matches. CDR1 and CDR2 (germline): SGHAT, FQDESV (reference sequence). The length of the CDR3 is 17 residues. CDR3 DNA: TGTGCCAGCAGCTTAGCCTGGACTAGCGGGTTTAACAATGAGCAGTTCTTC. It encodes CASSLAWTSGFNNEQFF.

J is TRBJ2-1 and V is TRBV7-2, with 9 bases that match TRBD2. The CDR3 is 18 residues long. V lost 1 base and J lost 7; bases outside the gene matches: 14. Germline V gene lookup returns CDR1 SGHTA and CDR2 FQGNSA. The CDR3 sequence: CASSLVISVAGVFNEQFF. The CDR3 DNA follows: TGTGCCAGCAGCTTAGTTATATCGGTAGCGGGAGTATTTAATGAGCAGTTCTTC.

The rearrangement uses TRBV4-3 and TRBJ1-2, with a possible D match to TRBD1 (5 bases). Trimming removed 3 bases from V and 2 bases from J, with 19 bases in between. Germline V gene lookup returns CDR1 LGHNA and CDR2 YSLEER. This CDR3 spans 17 amino acids. The CDR3 sequence: CASSQALPGGGNYGYTF. CDR3 bases: TGCGCCAGCAGCCAGGCCCTCCCTGGCGGGGGGAACTATGGCTACACCTTC.

This clone has just a few counts. This sequence joins TRBV13 and TRBJ1-2; 8 bases fit TRBD1. The ends lost 5 bases at V and 2 bases at J; junction bases unmatched: 4. This CDR3 region has 14 residues. Germline V gene sequence: CDR1 PRHDT, CDR2 FYEKMQ (reference sequence). The CDR3 sequence is CASSLNRGNYGYTF. CDR3 DNA: TGTGCCAGCAGCCTCAACAGGGGGAACTATGGCTACACCTTC.

The chain is built from TRBV6-5 and TRBJ2-7; 11 nucleotides align to TRBD2. After removal of 6 bases from V and 7 bases from J, the junction contained 5 bases not matched to a gene. The CDR3 runs 13 residues. Germline V CDR1 and CDR2: MNHEY, SVGAGI. CDR3 bases: TGTGCCAGCAGCCTCACTAGCGGGAGAGAGCAGTACTTC. This translates into CASSLTSGREQYF.

This sequence joins TRBV6-5 and TRBJ1-1, with D perhaps matching TRBD1 (6 bases). The V end lost 2 bases, the J end lost 4 bases, and 14 bases lay between the germline ends. Germline V gene data show CDR1 as MNHEY and CDR2 as SVGAGI. This CDR3 has 15 residues. The CDR3 DNA is TGTGCCAGCAGTTACAACGGGGGGCATAGCACTGAAGCTTTCTTT. Protein sequence: CASSYNGGHSTEAFF.

This clone was found once. The CDR3 is CSAIGALAGGGDEQFF. CDR3 DNA: TGCAGCGCAATAGGGGCACTAGCGGGAGGAGGGGATGAGCAGTTCTTC. V and J are TRBV29-1 and TRBJ2-1; 12 bases line up with TRBD2. Per the germline V gene, CDR1 is SQVTM and CDR2 is ANQGSEA. The junction had 15 bases not matched to a gene; V was cut back by 7 bases and J by 8 bases. This CDR3 has 16 amino acids.

CDR3 loop: CASSPAQGGETQYF. As DNA, the CDR3 is TGTGCCAGCTCACCAGCTCAGGGCGGAGAGACCCAGTACTTC. This chain uses TRBV18 with TRBJ2-5; tentatively, D is TRBD1 (5 bases). CDR1 and CDR2 (germline): KGHSH, LQKENI. The CDR3 loop spans 14 amino acids. Between the trimmed V and J ends, which lost 2 bases and 4 bases, there was a span of 11 bases.

V usage is TRBV6-2 or TRBV6-3 and J usage is TRBJ2-7, with 10 bases that match TRBD1. V trimming: 0 bases; J trimming: 5 bases; junction bases outside the gene matches: 1. This CDR3 comprises 14 residues. CDR1 MNHEY and CDR2 SVGEGT come from the germline V gene. CDR3: CASSYSTGGDEQYF. CDR3 sequence (DNA): TGTGCCAGCAGTTACTCGACAGGGGGCGACGAGCAGTACTTC.

This clone was detected a few times. The rearrangement joins TRBV7-9 to TRBJ1-1; 11 nucleotides line up with TRBD1. V was pared by 1 base and J by 4 bases, with 2 bases of the junction left unmatched. The length of the CDR3 is 15 residues. CDR1 and CDR2 (germline): SEHNR, FQNEAQ (reference sequence). The CDR3, as DNA: TGTGCCAGCAGCTTAGGGGACAGGGGGGGCACTGAAGCTTTCTTT. Its protein is CASSLGDRGGTEAFF.

CDR3 protein: CASSLLAGGVQSSYNEQFF. The CDR3 region has the DNA TGTGCCAGCAGTTTACTAGCGGGAGGAGTCCAGAGCTCCTACAATGAGCAGTTCTTC. The chain recombines TRBV28 with TRBJ2-1; 11 bases fit TRBD2. The CDR3 length is 19 residues. CDR1 MDHEN and CDR2 SYDVKM come from the germline V gene. The V segment lost 2 bases and the J segment 0 bases; nucleotides outside the gene matches: 9.

Remarks on this clone: The junction departs from germline at one end; a sequencing error may be responsible. The CDR3 reads CASSNLRDRQAPPF. The CDR3 DNA reads TGTGCCAGCAGCAACCTCCGGGACAGGCAAGCACCCCCCTTC. The chain carries TRBV28 and TRBJ1-2; 8 positions agree with TRBD1. CDR3 size: 14 residues. From germline, CDR1 is MDHEN and CDR2 SYDVKM.

This chain links TRBV28 with TRBJ1-2; TRBD1 is a possible D gene (5 bases). CDR3 length equals 14 residues. Trimming shortened V by 3 bases and J by 2 bases, and 10 bases separated the two germline ends. Germline CDR1 MDHEN, CDR2 SYDVKM. CDR3 sequence reads: CASSFNGQNYGYTF. In DNA, the CDR3 is TGTGCCAGCAGTTTTAACGGACAAAACTATGGCTACACCTTC.

This chain links TRBV24-1 with TRBJ2-7; D is unresolved. CDR1 and CDR2 from the germline V gene are KGHDR and SFDVKD. The V end was cut by 9 bases, the J end by 7 bases, with 18 bases between. The CDR3 contains 13 residues. The CDR3 loop reads CATRQGGQAEQYF. The CDR3 bases are TGTGCCACCCGTCAAGGTGGCCAGGCGGAGCAGTACTTC.

The chain joins TRBV7-2 to TRBJ2-1; 8 nucleotides line up with TRBD2. The CDR3 sequence is 16 residues long. The germline gives CDR1 SGHTA, CDR2 FQGNSA. After removal of 0 bases from V and 7 bases from J, the junction contained 8 bases not matched to a gene. The CDR3 DNA is TGTGCCAGCAGCTTAGCGTCGCAGCGGGAGAGGAATGAGCAGTTCTTC. Translating gives CASSLASQRERNEQFF.

The V call is TRBV29-1, the J call TRBJ2-3; TRBD1 is a possible D gene (5 bases). The V end lost 8 bases, the J end lost 0 bases, and 15 bases lay between the germline ends. This CDR3 contains 14 residues. The V gene's germline CDR1 is SQVTM and CDR2 ANQGSEA. The CDR3 is CSYRQRTSTDTQYF. CDR3 DNA: TGCAGCTACAGACAGCGTACTAGCACAGATACGCAGTATTTT.

The V call is TRBV14, the J call TRBJ2-2, with a possible D match to TRBD2 (6 bases). The germline gives CDR1 SGHDN, CDR2 FVKESK. The CDR3 extends over 17 amino acids. Trimming stripped 3 bases from V and 0 bases from J, with 14 bases between. CDR3 sequence reads: CASSQNTWRANTGELFF. CDR3 nucleotide sequence: TGTGCCAGCAGCCAGAATACGTGGAGGGCGAACACCGGGGAGCTGTTTTTT.

The genes are TRBV6-2 or TRBV6-3 and TRBJ2-2; 10 bases map to TRBD1. The V and J ends lost 6 bases and 5 bases, in that order; junction bases with no gene match: 3. This CDR3 has 14 amino acids. Germline V CDR1 and CDR2: MNHEY, SVGEGT. The CDR3 region has the DNA TGTGCCAGCAGCCCGGGACAGGGGACCGGGGAGCTGTTTTTT. This encodes CASSPGQGTGELFF.

The gene calls are TRBV18 and TRBJ2-1; 7 bases fit TRBD2. Germline assignment: CDR1 KGHSH and CDR2 LQKENI. J lost 0 bases, V lost 3 bases, and 11 bases had no gene match. The CDR3 covers 18 residues. This chain's CDR3 is CASSPTNLAESSYNEQFF. The CDR3 DNA reads as TGTGCCAGCTCACCGACAAACCTAGCGGAAAGCTCCTACAATGAGCAGTTCTTC.